The T cell receptor (beta chain) under discussion was sequenced for a study of cytomegalovirus exposure and HLA in healthy donors. CDR1 SGHRS and CDR2 YFSETQ come from the germline V gene. The V end lost 4 bases, the J end lost 4 bases, and 23 bases lay between the germline ends. The CDR3 has 17 amino acids. With 60 Vbeta and 13 Jbeta primers, the PCR was carried out. Libraries were prepared by immunoSEQ multiplex PCR; TCRdb keeps only in-frame clonotypes and omits some of them. Of approximately 120,000 clones in the sample, approximately 76% were seen once. This clonotype was obtained from a woman aged 45-65 years in good health and CMV-seropositive. This sequence joins TRBV5-1 and TRBJ1-2; perhaps TRBD1 as D (6 bases). The specimen was PBMCs. In DNA form, the CDR3 reads TGCGCCAGCAGCGAGCGCGTTGATGGGGGCCCGGGCTATGGCTACACCTTC. Translating gives CASSERVDGGPGYGYTF.